What follows describes a single T cell receptor (beta chain). This clonotype came up a few times. Its antigen is not yet known. No per-base quality is available; no much larger clone lies one base away. Trimming takes 5 bases from V and 0 bases from J, and the germline ends sit 8 bases apart. The germline V gene (reference sequence) specifies DFQATT as CDR1 and SNEGSKA as CDR2. Taken from cysteine to phenylalanine, the CDR3 has 13 residues. Left in the record is the CDR3 DNA by itself, 39 bases read in frame from the first base. This entry comes from a study of spatial heterogeneity in lung cancer (dated by TCRdb to the late 2010s). Concerning the study at large: More beta-chain than alpha-chain transcripts were consistently detected, likely reflecting higher beta-chain transcript abundance. A strong correlation was found between TCR transcript counts in tumor regions and a T cell transcriptional module score from matched bulk RNA-seq. In the raw uncorrected reads, each unique combination of TCR and UMI appeared more than ten times on average. The study quantitatively compared TCR alpha and beta repertoires across multiple tumor regions, matched nontumor lung and blood in non-small cell lung cancer. Nonsynonymous mutation counts, determined by whole-exome sequencing of tumor tissue, were related to TCR repertoire features. At surgery, 200 or so tumor regions, roughly 63 matched nontumor lung samples and 56 PBMC samples were TCR-sequenced for both alpha and beta chains.

The library was prepared using 5' RACE. The instrument was a NextSeq 500. To allow correction of PCR and sequencing errors, the TCR library protocol tagged every TCR cDNA molecule with a unique molecular identifier. In the authors' own workflow: Decombinator tools were used for TCR identification, UMI-based error correction and CDR3 extraction. Expanded TCRs were defined as those above a frequency of 2 per 1,000, corresponding to the top 1% of the tumor frequency distribution. Expanded tumor TCRs statistically deemed absent (corrected P<0.05) from at least one tumor region were classed as regional, and all other expanded tumor TCRs were classed as ubiquitous. Rényi diversity was computed with the R vegan package after subsampling each repertoire 100 times to 5,000 TCRs. CDR3 similarity networks were built from amino acid triplet string-kernel similarity, with CDR3s being connected when pairwise similarity was above 0.82. In-frame beta chains were kept once TCRdb had trimmed the public reads at Q25 with fastp and called clones with MiXCR. A single entry per CDR3 protein holds the most common genes and DNA from its merged rows. These V and J calls are TCRdb output, not the study's own analysis. This sample has 10,000 or so distinct CDR3 sequences in its table, and approximately 7.9% of those were observed once. The ten largest clonotypes hold about 13% of the sample.

The sample's time point label, in plain terms: sample taken at primary tumor resection. Donors were some 78 patients with early-stage, untreated non-small cell lung cancer from the lung TRACERx cohort. TCR sequencing used whole RNA extracted from tumor and nontumor lung tissue, or from cryopreserved PBMC samples, without cell sorting. Patients were selected for TCR sequencing only if sufficient RNA was available from at least two tumor regions. Before being selected, tumor and adjacent nontumor lung specimens were reviewed by a lung pathologist. The research as a whole found: Additional single-cell paired TCR alpha and beta sequencing was considered necessary to confirm, at a functional level, the hypothesis that regional TCRs recognize regional mutations. TCR-seq was estimated to cover only 6% to 7% of tumor T cells for alpha chains and about 13% for beta chains. The number of expanded intratumoral alpha and beta TCRs correlated with the tumor nonsynonymous mutation count. Counts of ubiquitous and regional expanded TCRs correlated with counts of ubiquitous and regional nonsynonymous mutations, respectively.

The TCR comes from a female donor with early-stage non-small cell lung cancer. The sample was lung tumor tissue, taken at surgery. The sequence links TRBV20-1 to TRBJ1-3; no D gene is confidently identified. The nucleotide sequence is TGCAGTGCTGTACAGATCTCTGGAAACACCATATATTTT. The encoded protein is CSAVQISGNTIYF.